This T cell receptor beta chain was profiled in a study of T cell repertoires in cytomegalovirus infection. Study information: Carrying CMV and the relevant HLA type showed in public TCR beta signatures. The study, taken as a whole, reports: HLA-C-restricted CMV clonotypes gave the most frequent clonotype in two of eight donors. The cumulative frequency of public TCR beta families distinguished individuals who carried CMV together with the relevant HLA.

TCRdb independently ran MiXCR on the reads; one entry per CDR3 protein. The data hold 250,000 to 300,000 distinct CDR3 sequences, with under 30% observed a single time. The CDR3 runs 14 residues. The germline V and J ends were trimmed by 5 bases and 4 bases, with 12 bases remaining between them. CDR1 is SEHNR and CDR2 is FQNEAQ in the germline V gene (reference sequence). The sample holds many counts of this clonotype. Its antigen is currently unknown. The chain carries TRBV7-9 and TRBJ2-1; weak D call: TRBD1 (5 bases). This TCR was recovered from a human donor in good health (CMV status not recorded). Some clones in this sample may be carry-over from other donors' samples. Sequencing was done on a sample of PBMCs. CDR3 nucleotide sequence: TGTGCCAGCAGCCTAGGGCAGGGATACAATGAGCAGTTCTTC. This codes for CASSLGQGYNEQFF.